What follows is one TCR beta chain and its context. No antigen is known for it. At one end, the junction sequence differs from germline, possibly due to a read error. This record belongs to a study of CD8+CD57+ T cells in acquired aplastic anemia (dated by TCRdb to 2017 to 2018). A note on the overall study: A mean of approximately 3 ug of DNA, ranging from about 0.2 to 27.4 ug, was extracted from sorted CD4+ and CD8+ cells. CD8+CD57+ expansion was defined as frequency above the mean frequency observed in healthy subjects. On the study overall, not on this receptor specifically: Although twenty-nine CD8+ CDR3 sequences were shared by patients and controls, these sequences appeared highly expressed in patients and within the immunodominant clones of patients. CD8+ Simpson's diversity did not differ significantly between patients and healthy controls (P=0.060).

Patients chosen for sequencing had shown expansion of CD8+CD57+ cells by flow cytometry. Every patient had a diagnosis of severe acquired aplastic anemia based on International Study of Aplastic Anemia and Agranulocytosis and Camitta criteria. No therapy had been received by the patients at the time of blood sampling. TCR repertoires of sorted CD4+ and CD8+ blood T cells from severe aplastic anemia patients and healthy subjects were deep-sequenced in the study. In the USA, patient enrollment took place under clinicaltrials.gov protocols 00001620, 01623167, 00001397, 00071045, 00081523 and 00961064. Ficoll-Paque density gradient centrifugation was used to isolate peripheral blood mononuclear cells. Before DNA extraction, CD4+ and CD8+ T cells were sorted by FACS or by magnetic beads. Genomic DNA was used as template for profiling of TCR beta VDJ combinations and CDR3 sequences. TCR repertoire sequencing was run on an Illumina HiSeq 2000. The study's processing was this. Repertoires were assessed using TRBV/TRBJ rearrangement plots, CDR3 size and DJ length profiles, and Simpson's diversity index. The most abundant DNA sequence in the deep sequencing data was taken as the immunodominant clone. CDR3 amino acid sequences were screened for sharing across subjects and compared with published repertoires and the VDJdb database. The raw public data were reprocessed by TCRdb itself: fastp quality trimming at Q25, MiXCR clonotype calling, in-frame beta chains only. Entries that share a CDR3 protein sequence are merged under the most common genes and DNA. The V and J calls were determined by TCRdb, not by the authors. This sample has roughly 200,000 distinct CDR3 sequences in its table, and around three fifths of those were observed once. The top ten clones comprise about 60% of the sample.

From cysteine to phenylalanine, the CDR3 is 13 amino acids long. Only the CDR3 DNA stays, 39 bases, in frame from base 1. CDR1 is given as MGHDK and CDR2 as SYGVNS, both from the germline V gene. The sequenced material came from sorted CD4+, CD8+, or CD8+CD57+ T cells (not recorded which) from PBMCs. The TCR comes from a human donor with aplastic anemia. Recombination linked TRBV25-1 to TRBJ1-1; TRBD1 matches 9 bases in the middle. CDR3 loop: CAGRTRGQGVAFF. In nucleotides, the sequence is TGTGCCGGCAGGACCCGGGGACAGGGTGTAGCTTTCTTT.